This entry is about one TCR beta chain. 13 Jbeta primers and 60 Vbeta primers were used for the PCR. The repertoire was sequenced with immunoSEQ multiplex PCR; TCRdb's copy has only in-frame clones and lacks some. There are over 110,000 clones in the sample; 55% to 80% occur only once, and 1.3% lies in the top ten. This entry is derived from a study of cytomegalovirus exposure and HLA in healthy donors. The V end was cut by 3 bases, the J end by 0 bases, with 8 bases between. CDR1 SGDLS and CDR2 YYNGEE come from the germline V gene. The CDR3 loop spans 14 amino acids. The chain has TRBV9 and TRBJ2-3; D may be TRBD1 (5 bases). The specimen was PBMCs. This clonotype was obtained from a woman between 35 and 50 years old in good health and CMV-seronegative. The CDR3 region has the DNA TGTGCCAGCAGCGAAGACAGTAGCACAGATACGCAGTATTTT. Residues: CASSEDSSTDTQYF. Using reference TRBV9 and TRBJ2-3 for the parts outside the CDR3, the full variable domain is DSGVTQTPKHLITATGQRVTLRCSPRSGDLSVYWYQQSLDQGLQFLIQYYNGEERAKGNILERFSAQQFPDLHSELNLSSLELGDSALYFCASSEDSSTDTQYFGPGTRLTVL.